This T cell receptor (beta chain) was recorded in a study of long-term antiretroviral therapy in people with HIV. Survey level was the resolution at which the v3.0 immunoSEQ assay ran. TCRdb keeps only in-frame clones here, not all; method: immunoSEQ multiplex PCR. The table includes about 22,000 clones, 84% detected once. This specimen was unsorted PBMCs, taken 0.5 years before starting antiretroviral therapy. The sequence was obtained from a middle-aged man with HIV.

The CDR3: CASSVLDGASGNTIYF. The CDR3 nucleotides read TGTGCCAGCAGCGTATTAGATGGAGCCTCTGGAAACACCATATATTTT. V is TRBV9 and J is TRBJ1-3; D remains ambiguous. The length of the CDR3 is 16 residues. Trimming removed 1 base from V and 0 bases from J, with 11 bases in between. CDR1 and CDR2 (germline): SGDLS, YYNGEE. The full variable domain, in which reference TRBV9 and TRBJ1-3 provide the parts outside the CDR3, is DSGVTQTPKHLITATGQRVTLRCSPRSGDLSVYWYQQSLDQGLQFLIQYYNGEERAKGNILERFSAQQFPDLHSELNLSSLELGDSALYFCASSVLDGASGNTIYFGEGSWLTVV.